This T cell receptor beta chain originates from a study of identical twins. TCRdb passed the 5' RACE reads through MiXCR, listing each CDR3 protein once. The data contain 400,000 to 500,000 distinct CDR3 sequences, about 13% of them seen just once; the ten biggest clones take up 0.95% to 1%. The table lists this clonotype with a few counts. The germline CDR1 and CDR2 sequences are SGHVS and FQNEAQ. V was trimmed by 5 bases and J by 10 bases, leaving 21 bases between them. The CDR3 extends over 16 amino acids. A further study also used this sample, focusing on yellow fever vaccine responses in identical twins.

Sequencing used CD4+ T cells sorted from blood. The V gene is TRBV7-8, the J gene TRBJ1-6, with D possibly TRBD1 on 6 matching bases. The clonotype comes from a young woman in good health. The CDR3 region has the DNA TGTGCCAGCAGCCCCGAAGGAGGGGGTCGAGGATCACCCCTCCACTTT. The encoded protein is CASSPEGGGRGSPLHF.